Listed here are 20 T cell receptor beta chains from one sample, sequenced in a study of shared clonotypes between healthy human individuals. TCRdb's table, derived via immunoSEQ multiplex PCR, lists solely in-frame clones and lacks some. The data hold hundreds of thousands of clones, with roughly 95% observed a single time. Selected positively for CCR7 and CD45RO-negative, naive CD8 cells excluded terminally differentiated effector memory CD45RA+ cells. Source material: naive CD8+ T cells sorted from blood. These TCRs come from a woman between 25 and 40 years old in good health.

The chain carries TRBV7-7 and TRBJ2-7; D uncertain. In germline, CDR1 is SSHAT, CDR2 FNYEAQ (reference sequence). The CDR3 sequence is 15 residues long. Trimming took off 5 bases at V and 2 bases at J, with 16 bases between the two ends. In DNA, the CDR3 is TGTGCCAGCAGCCCCGGCCCGGCTCCCACCTACGAGCAGTACTTC. This sequence encodes CASSPGPAPTYEQYF.

V and J are TRBV19 and TRBJ1-1; D perhaps matches TRBD1 (5 bases). The CDR3 runs 14 residues. V gave up 5 bases and J gave up 1 base, with 11 bases separating them. From germline, CDR1 is LNHDA and CDR2 SQIVND (reference sequence). The CDR3 reads CASSLHGGNTEAFF. In DNA, the CDR3 is TGTGCCAGTAGTCTACACGGGGGGAACACTGAAGCTTTCTTT. Full variable domain (missing parts from reference TRBV19 and TRBJ1-1): DGGITQSPKYLFRKEGQNVTLSCEQNLNHDAMYWYRQDPGQGLRLIYYSQIVNDFQKGDIAEGYSVSREKKESFPLTVTSAQKNPTAFYLCASSLHGGNTEAFFGQGTRLTVV.

The chain joins TRBV13 to TRBJ2-5; 9 nucleotides match TRBD2. The V gene end was trimmed by 5 bases and the J gene end by 3 bases; junction bases not matched to a gene: 10. The CDR3 sequence is 16 residues long. Looked up from germline, CDR1 is PRHDT and CDR2 is FYEKMQ (reference sequence). As DNA, the CDR3 is TGTGCCAGCAGCGCCGTAGCGGGAGCGGCGGAAGAGACCCAGTACTTC. It codes for CASSAVAGAAEETQYF.

About this clone: Additional DNA sequences in this sample encode the identical CDR3. This sequence joins TRBV5-5 and TRBJ1-5; 7 nucleotides line up with TRBD1. The trim removed 0 bases at V and 7 bases at J, leaving 4 bases unmatched. The CDR3 consists of 14 residues. Germline values: CDR1 SGHKS, CDR2 YYEKEE (reference sequence). CDR3 loop: CASSLGQGGQPQHF. The DNA for the CDR3 is TGTGCCAGCAGCTTGGGTCAGGGGGGACAGCCCCAGCATTTT.

This clone was observed a handful of times. The chain employs TRBV27 and TRBJ2-1, with 7 bases aligning to TRBD2. CDR3 length equals 13 residues. After removal of 6 bases from V and 6 bases from J, the junction contained 5 bases not matched to a gene. CDR1 is MNHEY, CDR2 SMNVEV, per germline (reference sequence). The DNA of the CDR3 is TGTGCCAGCAGAACCGGGACTATCAATGAGCAGTTCTTC. This translates into CASRTGTINEQFF.

The V and J genes are TRBV5-1 and TRBJ2-7, with D hard to call. Germline V gene sequence: CDR1 SGHRS, CDR2 YFSETQ. V shed 4 bases and J shed 1 base, with 18 bases lying between them. This CDR3 is built from 16 residues. CDR3 in amino acids: CASSPRTESTSYEQYF. The CDR3 nucleotides are TGCGCCAGCAGCCCTAGGACGGAGTCAACTTCCTACGAGCAGTACTTC.

The table lists this clone with a count of one. The genes are TRBV28 and TRBJ2-7; D not certain. The germline V gene encodes CDR1 MDHEN and CDR2 SYDVKM. The V and J ends lost 3 bases and 1 base respectively, with 10 bases between them. The CDR3 consists of 14 residues. Here the CDR3 DNA reads TGTGCCAGCAGTTTGAGCCCCAAGTCCTACGAGCAGTACTTC. Residues: CASSLSPKSYEQYF.

The chain couples TRBV5-5 to TRBJ2-7; the D gene is possibly TRBD2 (6 bases). This CDR3 is 14 amino acids long. Germline CDR1 is SGHKS and CDR2 is YYEKEE (reference sequence). The germline V and J ends were trimmed by 2 bases and 3 bases, with 12 bases remaining between them. CDR3 sequence: CASSFGGGYYEQYF. As DNA, the CDR3 is TGTGCCAGCAGCTTCGGTGGGGGGTACTACGAGCAGTACTTC.

V usage is TRBV29-1 and J usage is TRBJ1-2; possible D gene TRBD1, 5 bases. The CDR3 sequence is 13 residues long. The germline V and J ends were trimmed by 6 bases and 7 bases, with 18 bases remaining between them. The germline CDR1 and CDR2 sequences are SQVTM and ANQGSEA. CDR3 loop: CSVKGARVGGYTF. In DNA form, the CDR3 reads TGCAGCGTGAAAGGGGCGCGGGTTGGTGGCTACACCTTC.

The genes are TRBV29-1 and TRBJ1-1; D uncertain. The CDR3 loop spans 15 amino acids. Deletions cut 0 bases from V and 1 base from J, with 12 bases between. CDR1 is SQVTM, CDR2 ANQGSEA, per germline. CDR3 sequence (DNA): TGCAGCGTTGAAGATCTTAGGGAGGGGAACACTGAAGCTTTCTTT. Translated: CSVEDLREGNTEAFF. Complete variable domain (other parts from reference TRBV29-1 and TRBJ1-1): SAVISQKPSRDICQRGTSLTIQCQVDSQVTMMFWYRQQPGQSLTLIATANQGSEATYESGFVIDKFPISRPNLTFSTLTVSNMSPEDSSIYLCSVEDLREGNTEAFFGQGTRLTVV.

The chain combines TRBV29-1 with TRBJ2-3; 10 bases fit TRBD1. J gave up 8 bases and V 6 bases, and 11 bases lay outside the gene matches. The CDR3 is 14 amino acids. The germline V gene has CDR1 SQVTM and CDR2 ANQGSEA. This chain's CDR3 is CSVEPPGQGRTQYF. The CDR3 nucleotides read TGCAGCGTGGAACCGCCGGGACAGGGGCGTACGCAGTATTTT.

This clone was observed a single time. The chain carries TRBV7-6 and TRBJ2-5; D perhaps matches TRBD2 (5 bases). The J call may be wrong; the DNA end is better matched by TRBJ2-7. Germline values: CDR1 SGHVS, CDR2 FNYEAQ. The CDR3 is made up of 14 amino acids. CDR3 sequence reads: CASSLGGLSGEQYF. The CDR3 DNA reads as TGTGCCAGCAGCTTAGGCGGGTTGAGCGGCGAGCAGTACTTC.

The rearrangement joins TRBV30 to TRBJ1-4, with TRBD1 matching 9 bases. The CDR3 is made up of 14 amino acids. Trimming removed 5 bases from V and 7 bases from J; junction bases left unmatched: 8. Germline CDR1 reads GTSNPN; CDR2 reads SVGIG (reference sequence). The CDR3 sequence: CAWSTGTGIEKLFF. DNA of the CDR3: TGTGCCTGGTCGACCGGGACAGGGATTGAAAAACTGTTTTTT.

The chain employs TRBV5-6 and TRBJ2-5; possibly TRBD2 for D (6 bases). Looked up from germline, CDR1 is SGHDT and CDR2 is YYEEEE. The CDR3 spans 13 residues. Trimming removed 2 bases at V and 4 bases at J, with 9 bases between. The CDR3 loop is CASSFGGLETQYF. The CDR3 DNA follows: TGTGCCAGCAGCTTCGGGGGTTTAGAGACCCAGTACTTC.

Of note for this clone: The junction differs from germline at one of its ends, possibly a read error. The chain links TRBV28 to TRBJ2-7; TRBD2 matches 8 bases. The germline CDR1 and CDR2 sequences are MDHEN and SYDVKM. The CDR3 contains 12 residues. The CDR3 region is CASSVAGPSRDF. CDR3 DNA: TGTGCCAGCAGTGTAGCGGGACCTAGTAGGGACTTC.

The rearrangement uses TRBV28 and TRBJ1-2; D not resolved. V lost 1 base and J 4 bases, leaving 16 bases between the germline ends. There are 16 residues in the CDR3. CDR1 and CDR2 (germline): MDHEN, SYDVKM. CDR3 region: CASSLSQAVGRYGYTF. CDR3 coding DNA: TGTGCCAGCAGTTTATCCCAAGCGGTGGGTCGCTATGGCTACACCTTC.

The V and J genes are TRBV2 and TRBJ2-7; 10 bases are a match to TRBD2. The CDR3 length is 16 residues. CDR1 is SNHLY and CDR2 is FYNNEI in the germline V gene. The J segment lost 2 bases and the V segment lost 4 bases, leaving 8 bases of the junction unmatched. The CDR3: CASSGGGLAATYEQYF. The CDR3 DNA sequence: TGTGCCAGCAGTGGGGGAGGACTAGCGGCTACCTACGAGCAGTACTTC.

The rearrangement joins TRBV5-4 to TRBJ2-1; D ambiguous. V was shortened by 0 bases and J by 6 bases, with 4 bases between the two germline ends. Germline assignment: CDR1 SGHNT and CDR2 YYREEE (reference sequence). The CDR3 is 12 amino acids. CDR3 in DNA: TGTGCCAGCAGCTTGGGGCGCAATGAGCAGTTCTTC. This gives the protein CASSLGRNEQFF.

The V gene is TRBV5-1, the J gene TRBJ2-7, with 7 nucleotides matching TRBD1. The CDR3 sequence is 18 residues long. Germline CDR1 SGHRS, CDR2 YFSETQ. The junction had 20 bases not matched to a gene; V was cut back by 2 bases and J by 6 bases. CDR3 bases: TGCGCCAGCAGCTTTAATCCTCCGGGACAGCTAGAACGGGTCGAGCAGTACTTC. It translates to CASSFNPPGQLERVEQYF.

This chain connects TRBV9 to TRBJ1-4, with D possibly being TRBD1 (5 bases). The V gene's germline CDR1 is SGDLS and CDR2 YYNGEE. The CDR3 is made up of 13 amino acids. With 3 bases removed from V and 6 bases from J, the gap between germline ends came to 9 bases. Here the CDR3 reads CASSDRTDEKLFF. The CDR3 coding sequence is TGTGCCAGCAGCGACAGGACGGATGAAAAACTGTTTTTT.